One and the same sample provided the 16 T cell receptor beta chains below, sequenced in a study of T cells expressing NK-cell markers. TCRdb reanalyzed the 5' RACE reads and collapses them to one entry per CDR3 protein, without DNA. The listing contains about 460,000 distinct CDR3 sequences. Sequenced material: blood T cells: a sorted CD56 or NKG2C T cell subset, CD4+ or CD8+ T cells, or bulk PBMC T cells (not recorded which). All receptors derive from a woman between 50 and 59 years old in good health.

The CDR3 sequence: CASSTANSYEQYF. V is TRBV19 and J is TRBJ2-7. The CDR3 spans 13 residues. Germline values: CDR1 LNHDA, CDR2 SQIVND (reference sequence).

V gene TRBV7-3 combines with J gene TRBJ2-1; TCRdb names TRBD1, which stays unverified in the absence of DNA. The CDR3 length is 12 residues. Germline CDR1 and CDR2: SGHTA and FQGTGA. The CDR3 here is CASGAGLNEQFF.

The gene calls are TRBV5-8 and TRBJ2-7; with no DNA, the TCRdb D assignment of TRBD1 cannot be verified. Germline V gives CDR1 SGHTS, CDR2 YDEGEE. The CDR3 loop spans 13 amino acids. The CDR3: CASGGGQGYEQYF.

The chain uses TRBV12-3 or TRBV12-4 and TRBJ1-1; TCRdb calls TRBD1, which cannot be checked without DNA. There are 14 residues in the CDR3. CDR3 amino acids: CASRTTGMNTEAFF.

The chain couples TRBV19 to TRBJ2-1; TCRdb indicates TRBD1, and absent DNA this call remains unverified. CDR1 is LNHDA, CDR2 SQIVND, per germline (reference sequence). This CDR3 has 13 amino acids. CDR3: CASSIRGAGEQFF.

The chain uses TRBV20-1 and TRBJ2-5. Per the germline V gene, CDR1 is DFQATT and CDR2 is SNEGSKA (reference sequence). The CDR3 is 15 amino acids. CDR3 in amino acids: CSARFEWVNQETQYF.

CDR3 residues: CASSAYDSGEAFF. The V gene is TRBV9, the J gene TRBJ1-1. The CDR3 consists of 13 residues. CDR1 is SGDLS, CDR2 YYNGEE, per germline.

V is TRBV12-3 or TRBV12-4 and J is TRBJ2-1; TCRdb proposes TRBD1, but this gene call is untestable without DNA. The CDR3 is 14 amino acids. The CDR3 sequence: CASSFGGENNEQFF.

The chain combines TRBV10-3 with TRBJ1-5; TCRdb designates TRBD1, a call that cannot be tested without DNA. Germline CDR1 ENHRY, CDR2 SYGVKD. CDR3 length: 14 amino acids. The CDR3 loop is CAIGDRDSNQPQHF.

This rearrangement joins TRBV7-3 to TRBJ2-3; TCRdb gives TRBD2 as the D gene, but with no DNA this cannot be confirmed. CDR1 is SGHTA, CDR2 FQGTGA, per germline. The CDR3 spans 13 residues. CDR3: CASSRDFRDTQYF. The full variable domain, rest sourced from reference TRBV7-3 and TRBJ2-3, is GAGVSQTPSNKVTEKGKYVELRCDPISGHTALYWYRQSLGQGPEFLIYFQGTGAADDSGLPNDRFFAVRPEGSVSTLKIQRTERGDSAVYLCASSRDFRDTQYFGPGTRLTVL.

The CDR3: CASSERERRVDNEQFF. The chain combines TRBV6-1 with TRBJ2-1; TCRdb designates TRBD1, a call that cannot be tested without DNA. Looked up from germline, CDR1 is MNHNS and CDR2 is SASEGT. This CDR3 comprises 16 residues.

This rearrangement joins TRBV29-1 to TRBJ2-1; the TCRdb D gene call, TRBD2, has no DNA to confirm it. This CDR3 comprises 18 residues. Germline loops: CDR1 SQVTM, CDR2 ANQGSEA. The CDR3 loop reads CSVAPRLAGGPGYNEQFF.

The CDR3 here is CASSRGTSGRSIYEQYF. This rearrangement joins TRBV11-3 to TRBJ2-7; TCRdb's D gene call, TRBD2, goes unchecked for lack of DNA. Germline-derived CDR1 and CDR2 are SGHNT and YENEEA. CDR3 length equals 17 residues.

The rearrangement links TRBV28 to TRBJ2-2; as DNA is missing, the TRBD1 call by TCRdb cannot be tested. The CDR3 runs 15 residues. Germline CDR1 MDHEN, CDR2 SYDVKM. The CDR3 reads CASTPWGILPGELFF.

J is TRBJ2-2 and V is TRBV27; TCRdb selects TRBD1, and the lack of DNA leaves this call unchecked. Germline CDR1 MNHEY, CDR2 SMNVEV (reference sequence). The CDR3 loop spans 21 amino acids. CDR3 protein: CASSPPAWGASLAGNTGELFF.

This chain connects TRBV20-1 to TRBJ2-3; TCRdb calls TRBD2, which cannot be checked without DNA. The CDR3 spans 17 residues. From germline, CDR1 is DFQATT and CDR2 SNEGSKA (reference sequence). CDR3 sequence reads: CSARGLGLAGGPDTQYF.